Below, one T cell receptor (beta chain) is given with its context. CDR3 length equals 16 residues. The V gene lost 2 bases and the J gene lost 4 bases, with 14 bases spanning the gap. Per the germline V gene, CDR1 is KGHDR and CDR2 is SFDVKD. Original methodology: Quantification of nucleated cells was approximated via reference gene primer amplification. Some clones are missing from TCRdb's copy, which holds only in-frame ones; the method was immunoSEQ multiplex PCR. V and J calls and clone size are those listed in that table; D and trimming were worked out from the DNA. The sample has 94,000 or so clones; more than 75% are singletons. This specimen comes from a study of blood T cell repertoires in COVID-19. Across the whole study: Samples of COVID-19 (acute and convalescent) were obtained from the United States, Italy and Spain. The cDNA or gDNA used as material had been derived from T cells, B-cell-depleted T cells, or PBMCs.

The source of this sequence is a woman of 80 years or more with active COVID-19. Sequenced: peripheral blood. The chain has TRBV24-1 and TRBJ1-5; D perhaps matches TRBD1 (6 bases). In DNA, the CDR3 is TGTGCCACCAGTGATTCCAATGACAGGTTTAATCAGCCCCAGCATTTT. It specifies CATSDSNDRFNQPQHF.